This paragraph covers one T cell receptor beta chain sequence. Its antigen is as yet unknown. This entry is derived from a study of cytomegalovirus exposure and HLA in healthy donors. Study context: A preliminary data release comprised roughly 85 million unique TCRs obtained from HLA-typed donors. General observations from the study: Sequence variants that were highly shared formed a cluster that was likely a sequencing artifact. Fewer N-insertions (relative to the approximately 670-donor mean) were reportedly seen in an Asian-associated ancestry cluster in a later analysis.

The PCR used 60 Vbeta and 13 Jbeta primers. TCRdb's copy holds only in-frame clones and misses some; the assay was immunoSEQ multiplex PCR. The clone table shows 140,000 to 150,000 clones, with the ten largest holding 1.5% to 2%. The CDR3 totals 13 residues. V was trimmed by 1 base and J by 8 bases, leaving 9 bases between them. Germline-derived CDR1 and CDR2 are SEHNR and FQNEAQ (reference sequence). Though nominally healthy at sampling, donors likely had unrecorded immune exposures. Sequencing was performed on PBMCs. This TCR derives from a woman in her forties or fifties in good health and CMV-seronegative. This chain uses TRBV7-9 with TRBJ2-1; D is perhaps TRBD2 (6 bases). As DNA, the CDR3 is TGTGCCAGCAGCTTAGATTGGGGGGATGAGCAGTTCTTC. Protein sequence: CASSLDWGDEQFF. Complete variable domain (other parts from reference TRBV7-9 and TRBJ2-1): DTGVSQNPRHKITKRGQNVTFRCDPISEHNRLYWYRQTLGQGPEFLTYFQNEAQLEKSRLLSDRFSAERPKGSFSTLEIQRTEQGDSAMYLCASSLDWGDEQFFGPGTRLTVL.